These 4 T cell receptor beta chains originate from one sample sequenced in a study of blood T cells in healthy people across ages. A second PCR of 7 to 11 cycles used a sample-barcoded 5' primer and a J-beta primer mix. TCRdb called the 5' RACE reads again in MiXCR, with one record for every CDR3 protein. This table has roughly 1,700,000 distinct CDR3 sequences, 28% appearing once. The material sequenced was blood. These receptors were obtained from a woman aged 25 to 45 in good health.

At least ten counts were recorded for this clonotype. The J gene is TRBJ2-1, the V gene TRBV28, with D perhaps TRBD2 (6 bases). Germline assignment: CDR1 MDHEN and CDR2 SYDVKM. The germline V and J ends were trimmed by 4 bases and 14 bases, with 21 bases remaining between them. There are 14 residues in the CDR3. The CDR3 DNA reads TGTGCCAGCAGTTCCCACCCTTCGGGTCGGAGGGAGTTCTTC. Translation: CASSSHPSGRREFF.

This clonotype was recorded many times. The chain recombines TRBV6-2 or TRBV6-3 with TRBJ1-5, with a tentative D call TRBD1 (6 bases). Germline-derived CDR1 and CDR2 are MNHEY and SVGEGT. The CDR3 spans 15 residues. Trimming removed 4 bases at V and 0 bases at J, with 10 bases between. In nucleotides, the CDR3 is TGTGCCAGCAGTTTTGGACAGATTAGCAATCAGCCCCAGCATTTT. It is translated as CASSFGQISNQPQHF.

This clonotype occurred many times. The genes are TRBV10-3 and TRBJ2-7; either TRBD1 or TRBD2 may fit D (5 bases each). The CDR3 is 15 residues long. The V end lost 8 bases, the J end lost 2 bases, and 19 bases lay between the germline ends. Per germline, CDR1 ENHRY and CDR2 SYGVKD. CDR3 nucleotides: TGTGCCATCGGGTTGGGACCGACGAGAACCTACGAGCAGTACTTC. Its translation is CAIGLGPTRTYEQYF.

This clonotype was picked up many times. The V gene is TRBV20-1, the J gene TRBJ2-7; 7 nucleotides match TRBD1. The germline V gene encodes CDR1 DFQATT and CDR2 SNEGSKA (reference sequence). V dropped 4 bases and J dropped 9; count of bases not matched to a gene: 6. The length of the CDR3 is 11 residues. CDR3 DNA sequence: TGCAGTGCTACCGGGGACAGACTGCAGTACTTC. Translation gives CSATGDRLQYF.